This T cell receptor beta chain was recorded in a study of CD8 T cells in ankylosing spondylitis. The study, taken as a whole, reports: The study looked at matched synovial fluid samples from ankylosing spondylitis patients. Disease-linked clones were reported to be significantly enriched there. There were earlier reports of some motif variants in reactive arthritis synovial fluid and blood. Apparently characteristic of ankylosing spondylitis blood was a TCR beta motif (about 8 highly homologous variants). Clones that were linked to disease were CD8+ and were relatively rare in peripheral blood.

TCRdb passed the 5' RACE reads through MiXCR, listing each CDR3 protein once. This table has 100,000 to 150,000 distinct CDR3 sequences, about an eighth appearing once. In this sample, this clonotype turned up a few times. Its antigen remains unidentified. Germline trimming cut 5 bases from V and 7 bases from J; bases unmatched to any gene: 11. The length of the CDR3 is 15 residues. The germline V gene encodes CDR1 SGHVS and CDR2 FQNEAQ. The specimen sequenced was blood, either unsorted or a sorted T cell fraction (not recorded which). V is TRBV7-8 and J is TRBJ1-5; 7 nucleotides line up with TRBD1. This sequence was found in a female donor with ankylosing spondylitis or in good health (not recorded which). CDR3 protein: CASSPSTGKFQPQHF. The CDR3 DNA follows: TGTGCCAGCAGCCCCTCGACAGGGAAGTTCCAGCCCCAGCATTTT.